These 16 T cell receptor beta chains were all obtained from the same sample, sequenced in a study of CD8+ T cells in alopecia areata. As the sequencing template, cDNA was produced by extracting RNA and reverse transcribing it. TCRdb's copy holds only in-frame clones and misses some; the assay was immunoSEQ multiplex PCR. The table has about 140,000 clones, 51% seen once. This specimen was CD4+ T cells sorted from blood, taken at week 0. These receptors were obtained from a human donor with alopecia areata.

The J gene is TRBJ1-1, the V gene TRBV2, with 7 bases that match TRBD1. Losses at the gene ends were 9 bases for V and 1 base for J; bases not matched to a gene: 5. CDR1 is SNHLY, CDR2 FYNNEI, per germline. The CDR3 is 13 amino acids. CDR3 nucleotide sequence: TGTGCCAGTACCAAGGGGGCGAACACTGAAGCTTTCTTT. It encodes CASTKGANTEAFF.

V gene TRBV30 combines with J gene TRBJ2-3; 7 positions agree with TRBD2. J lost 4 bases, V lost 5 bases, and 9 bases had no gene match. Looked up from germline, CDR1 is GTSNPN and CDR2 is SVGIG (reference sequence). The CDR3 runs 14 residues. CDR3 in DNA: TGTGCCTGGTATCAGGGAGGGAGTTCAGATACGCAGTATTTT. Protein sequence: CAWYQGGSSDTQYF.

This clone was counted a few times. Within the sample, other DNA sequences also encode this same CDR3. The V gene is TRBV29-1, the J gene TRBJ2-6; 7 nucleotides line up with TRBD1. This CDR3 is 14 amino acids long. Unmatched junction bases numbered 2, after V lost 4 bases and J lost 2 bases. Germline assignment: CDR1 SQVTM and CDR2 ANQGSEA. The CDR3 bases are TGCAGCGTTGGCCAGGGGGCTGGGGCCAACGTCCTGACTTTC. This gives the protein CSVGQGAGANVLTF.

This clone was observed a few times. V usage is TRBV30 and J usage is TRBJ1-1; the D gene is possibly TRBD1 (5 bases). Germline loops: CDR1 GTSNPN, CDR2 SVGIG (reference sequence). This CDR3 spans 13 amino acids. V was trimmed by 8 bases and J by 11 bases, leaving 24 bases between them. This chain's CDR3 is CAQGGHSTFYAFF. CDR3 bases: TGTGCCCAGGGAGGGCATTCGACGTTTTACGCTTTCTTT.

This chain uses TRBV14 with TRBJ1-1; 8 nucleotides line up with TRBD1. After removal of 1 base from V and 0 bases from J, the junction contained 1 base not matched to a gene. The CDR3 covers 15 residues. Germline V lookup: CDR1 SGHDN, CDR2 FVKESK. The CDR3 DNA follows: TGTGCCAGCAGCCAAGTGACAGGGGTGAACACTGAAGCTTTCTTT. As protein: CASSQVTGVNTEAFF.

V is TRBV30 and J is TRBJ2-2; D might be TRBD2 (5 bases). Trimming took off 5 bases at V and 4 bases at J, with 11 bases between the two ends. CDR1 and CDR2 (germline): GTSNPN, SVGIG (reference sequence). The CDR3 is 13 amino acids. CDR3 protein: CAWAGEGTGELFF. The CDR3 bases are TGTGCCTGGGCTGGAGAGGGCACCGGGGAGCTGTTTTTT.

This clone was detected only a few times. V usage is TRBV6-6 and J usage is TRBJ2-3, with 7 bases that match TRBD2. This CDR3 is built from 16 residues. Per germline, CDR1 MNHNY and CDR2 SVGAGI (reference sequence). V dropped 0 bases and J dropped 1; count of bases not matched to a gene: 4. CDR3 amino acids: CASSYSEREGTDTQYF. The CDR3 DNA reads TGTGCCAGCAGTTACTCGGAGCGGGAAGGCACAGATACGCAGTATTTT.

This clone has more than one count but fewer than ten. J is TRBJ2-4 and V is TRBV25-1; TRBD2 matches 7 bases. CDR1 MGHDK and CDR2 SYGVNS come from the germline V gene. This CDR3 contains 14 residues. After removal of 3 bases from V and 7 bases from J, the junction contained 6 bases not matched to a gene. This CDR3 reads CASSEGRGGNIQYF. CDR3 nucleotides: TGTGCCAGCAGTGAGGGGAGGGGAGGGAACATTCAGTACTTC.

This chain connects TRBV5-1 to TRBJ2-7; D call uncertain. The germline V and J ends were trimmed by 2 bases and 3 bases, with 3 bases remaining between them. The CDR3 has 11 residues. CDR1 and CDR2 from the germline V gene are SGHRS and YFSETQ. CDR3 DNA sequence: TGCGCCAGCAGCTTTCGCTACGAGCAGTACTTC. Translation: CASSFRYEQYF.

This clone was observed a handful of times. The V call is TRBV19, the J call TRBJ2-1; no definite D call. CDR1 and CDR2 from the germline V gene are LNHDA and SQIVND (reference sequence). The V end lost 4 bases, the J end lost 9 bases, and 13 bases lay between the germline ends. This CDR3 region has 13 residues. The CDR3: CASSTQPGSEQFF. DNA for the CDR3: TGTGCCAGTAGTACACAACCCGGTAGTGAGCAGTTCTTC.

V gene TRBV29-1 combines with J gene TRBJ1-2; the D is unclear. The V gene's germline CDR1 is SQVTM and CDR2 ANQGSEA. Trimming took off 3 bases at V and 8 bases at J, with 7 bases between the two ends. The CDR3 sequence is 10 residues long. CDR3 nucleotides: TGCAGCGTTGATGCAGGCGGCTACACCTTC. Its translation is CSVDAGGYTF.

The gene calls are TRBV9 and TRBJ2-5, with 9 bases identical to TRBD2. V trimming: 2 bases; J trimming: 8 bases; junction bases outside the gene matches: 7. The length of the CDR3 is 14 residues. Germline V lookup: CDR1 SGDLS, CDR2 YYNGEE. CDR3 region: CASSVFAGGGTQYF. CDR3 DNA: TGTGCCAGCAGCGTCTTCGCGGGAGGGGGCACCCAGTACTTC.

This clone was recorded once. The chain links TRBV5-1 to TRBJ2-7, with D perhaps TRBD1 (6 bases). Trimming shortened V by 5 bases and J by 4 bases, and 16 bases separated the two germline ends. CDR1 is SGHRS and CDR2 is YFSETQ in the germline V gene. This CDR3 has 14 residues. The CDR3 bases are TGCGCCAGCAGGCCCGGCACAGGGAGATACGAGCAGTACTTC. As protein: CASRPGTGRYEQYF.

This chain joins TRBV2 and TRBJ1-2; 9 bases agree with TRBD1. This CDR3 is built from 14 residues. The germline CDR1 and CDR2 sequences are SNHLY and FYNNEI. The ends lost 7 bases at V and 7 bases at J; junction bases unmatched: 10. The CDR3 reads CASTGSGQGFGYTF. CDR3 sequence (DNA): TGTGCCAGCACCGGCTCGGGACAGGGTTTTGGCTACACCTTC.

This chain connects TRBV7-9 to TRBJ1-4; tentative D call: TRBD1 (6 bases). Deletions cut 1 base from V and 8 bases from J, with 14 bases between. This CDR3 is built from 15 residues. Per the germline V gene, CDR1 is SEHNR and CDR2 is FQNEAQ (reference sequence). The CDR3: CASSLVFGGREKLFF. The CDR3 DNA reads TGTGCCAGCAGCTTAGTGTTTGGGGGCCGGGAAAAACTGTTTTTT.

This clone was seen a handful of times. The V and J genes are TRBV28 and TRBJ2-1, with D maybe TRBD2 (5 bases). Germline V gene data show CDR1 as MDHEN and CDR2 as SYDVKM. V lost 6 bases to trimming and J lost 3 bases, with 6 bases between them. The CDR3 extends over 12 amino acids. CDR3 in DNA: TGTGCCAGCAGAACTAGCTACAATGAGCAGTTCTTC. It encodes CASRTSYNEQFF.